The 9 T cell receptor beta chains presented below share a single source sample, sequenced in a study of identifying expanded T cells in peripheral blood. Some clones are missing from TCRdb's copy, which holds only in-frame ones; the method was immunoSEQ multiplex PCR. The sample carries tens of thousands of clones, around four fifths recorded once. The material sequenced was blood. The receptor source for this set is a person aged 18 to 75 in good health.

The V call is TRBV7-3, the J call TRBJ2-2; D might be TRBD2 (6 bases). Looked up from germline, CDR1 is SGHTA and CDR2 is FQGTGA. CDR3 length equals 13 residues. Deletions cut 5 bases from V and 7 bases from J, with 11 bases between. As DNA, the CDR3 is TGTGCCAGCAGCCCCCCCGGGGGCGGGGAGCTGTTTTTT. Amino acid sequence: CASSPPGGGELFF.

This chain connects TRBV4-3 to TRBJ1-3; no clear D gene. CDR3 size: 15 residues. V lost 0 bases and J lost 3, with 9 bases in between. Germline V gene sequence: CDR1 LGHNA, CDR2 YSLEER. For the CDR3, the DNA is TGCGCCAGCAGCCAAGAGTTCGTTATTGGAAACACCATATATTTT. This translates into CASSQEFVIGNTIYF.

V is TRBV19 and J is TRBJ2-1; 8 nucleotides match TRBD2. CDR3 length equals 16 residues. Trimming removed 2 bases from V and 5 bases from J; junction bases left unmatched: 8. The germline gives CDR1 LNHDA, CDR2 SQIVND (reference sequence). The CDR3 protein is CASSISGGGIDNEQFF. The CDR3 DNA follows: TGTGCCAGTAGTATATCGGGCGGGGGGATCGACAATGAGCAGTTCTTC. The full variable domain, with the rest looked up from reference TRBV19 and TRBJ2-1, is DGGITQSPKYLFRKEGQNVTLSCEQNLNHDAMYWYRQDPGQGLRLIYYSQIVNDFQKGDIAEGYSVSREKKESFPLTVTSAQKNPTAFYLCASSISGGGIDNEQFFGPGTRLTVL.

The genes are TRBV6-5 and TRBJ2-5, with 11 nucleotides matching TRBD2. Germline V lookup: CDR1 MNHEY, CDR2 SVGAGI. This CDR3 is 14 amino acids long. Trimming took 6 bases from V and 4 from J; bases not matched to a gene: 4. The CDR3 loop is CASSPLAGAETQYF. The CDR3 DNA is TGTGCCAGCAGCCCACTAGCGGGGGCAGAGACCCAGTACTTC.

This clone was seen just once. The rearrangement uses TRBV7-6 and TRBJ2-5; 9 bases map to TRBD1. The CDR3 sequence is 14 residues long. The germline V gene has CDR1 SGHVS and CDR2 FNYEAQ. The ends lost 4 bases at V and 4 bases at J; junction bases unmatched: 4. CDR3 sequence reads: CASSYTGGRETQYF. The DNA for the CDR3 is TGTGCCAGCAGCTATACAGGGGGCAGAGAGACCCAGTACTTC.

The chain links TRBV6-1 to TRBJ1-5, with a possible D match to TRBD1 (5 bases). Trimming left V 2 bases short and J 15 bases short, with 20 bases between. Per the germline V gene, CDR1 is MNHNS and CDR2 is SASEGT. The CDR3 covers 14 residues. The CDR3 DNA follows: TGTGCCAGCAGTGAACCGGGACTGAGTAGCGTCGGGCATTTT. The encoded protein is CASSEPGLSSVGHF.

The V and J genes are TRBV5-1 and TRBJ1-1, with D tentatively TRBD1 (6 bases). CDR1 is SGHRS, CDR2 YFSETQ, per germline. The CDR3 length is 15 residues. The V end lost 7 bases, the J end lost 1 base, and 17 bases lay between the germline ends. The CDR3 DNA reads TGCGCCAGCGTCGCAGGGGCGCGGGGGAACACTGAAGCTTTCTTT. Protein product: CASVAGARGNTEAFF.

The gene calls are TRBV2 and TRBJ2-1, with 8 bases that match TRBD2. Looked up from germline, CDR1 is SNHLY and CDR2 is FYNNEI. The CDR3 totals 15 residues. V lost 4 bases, J lost 4 bases, and 6 bases stayed unmatched. The CDR3 bases are TGTGCCAGCAGTGTCGGAGCGGGAGATTACAATGAGCAGTTCTTC. This sequence encodes CASSVGAGDYNEQFF. Complete variable domain (other parts from reference TRBV2 and TRBJ2-1): EPEVTQTPSHQVTQMGQEVILRCVPISNHLYFYWYRQILGQKVEFLVSFYNNEISEKSEIFDDQFSVERPDGSNFTLKIRSTKLEDSAMYFCASSVGAGDYNEQFFGPGTRLTVL.

This chain connects TRBV2 to TRBJ2-5; 8 bases are shared with TRBD2. This CDR3 region has 15 residues. Germline V gives CDR1 SNHLY, CDR2 FYNNEI. The ends lost 2 bases at V and 5 bases at J; junction bases unmatched: 7. In nucleotides, the CDR3 is TGTGCCAGCAGTGAAACGGGGGGGCCAAGGGAGACCCAGTACTTC. It yields the protein CASSETGGPRETQYF.